One sample yielded the 25 T cell receptor beta chains listed below, sequenced in a study of T cells in Graves' hyperthyroidism and ophthalmopathy. There were TCR beta CDR3 regions amplified from RNA transcripts. In the first-round RT-PCR of the TCR CDR3, the HTBI primer set was used. MiXCR, run by TCRdb on the multiplex PCR reads, gives a single entry per CDR3 protein. This sample has around 420,000 distinct CDR3 sequences, with 15% to 19% found just once. The sequenced sample was blood. The receptor source for this set is a woman younger than 30 with Graves' hyperthyroidism.

This clonotype showed up many times. The J gene is TRBJ2-5, the V gene TRBV18; a possible D gene is TRBD2 (6 bases). Germline CDR1 is KGHSH and CDR2 is LQKENI. The CDR3 loop spans 15 amino acids. V was cut by 5 bases and J by 2 bases, with 15 bases left in between. The CDR3 loop reads CASSVRTGTQETQYF. The CDR3 coding sequence is TGTGCCAGCTCAGTAAGAACCGGGACTCAAGAGACCCAGTACTTC. The variable domain in full, completed from reference TRBV18 and TRBJ2-5, reads NAGVMQNPRHLVRRRGQEARLRCSPMKGHSHVYWYRQLPEEGLKFMVYLQKENIIDESGMPKERFSAEFPKEGPSILRIQQVVRGDSAAYFCASSVRTGTQETQYFGPGTRLLVL.

J is TRBJ1-5 and V is TRBV6-4; D is ambiguous. The CDR3 totals 17 residues. The germline CDR1 and CDR2 sequences are MRHNA and SNTAGT. Deletions cut 3 bases from V and 4 bases from J, with 19 bases between. The DNA for the CDR3 is TGTGCCAGCAGTGAACGCCGATTGACGAGGGCGAATCAGCCCCAGCATTTT. Translated, it gives CASSERRLTRANQPQHF.

This clonotype was seen a few times. The V gene is TRBV28, the J gene TRBJ2-3, with D possibly TRBD1 on 5 matching bases. Trimming shortened V by 6 bases and J by 2 bases, and 18 bases separated the two germline ends. CDR3 length equals 16 residues. Germline lookup yields CDR1 MDHEN and CDR2 SYDVKM. The CDR3 DNA follows: TGTGCCAGCAGACCTCCAGACAGTTCTGTCACAGATACGCAGTATTTT. It translates to CASRPPDSSVTDTQYF. Full variable domain (rest looked up from reference TRBV28 and TRBJ2-3): DVKVTQSSRYLVKRTGEKVFLECVQDMDHENMFWYRQDPGLGLRLIYFSYDVKMKEKGDIPEGYSVSREKKERFSLILESASTNQTSMYLCASRPPDSSVTDTQYFGPGTRLTVL.

The table lists this clonotype with a few counts. The gene calls are TRBV11-2 and TRBJ1-6, with D unclear. In germline, CDR1 is SGHAT, CDR2 FQNNGV. This CDR3 has 15 amino acids. The V end lost 5 bases, the J end lost 11 bases, and 19 bases lay between the germline ends. This CDR3 reads CASSRVTGSEPPLHF. CDR3 bases: TGTGCCAGCAGCCGAGTAACTGGCAGTGAACCACCCCTCCACTTT.

Only a few counts were recorded for this clonotype. The genes are TRBV9 and TRBJ2-5; perhaps TRBD1 as D (5 bases). CDR3 length equals 15 residues. Germline loops: CDR1 SGDLS, CDR2 YYNGEE. Between the trimmed V and J ends, which lost 4 bases and 5 bases, there was a span of 18 bases. CDR3 region: CASSPSPSRVETQYF. CDR3 nucleotides: TGTGCCAGCAGCCCCAGCCCCTCCAGGGTGGAGACCCAGTACTTC.

This clonotype was counted ten times or more. V gene TRBV12-3 or TRBV12-4 combines with J gene TRBJ2-5; 10 positions match TRBD1. Trimming took 3 bases from V and 5 from J; bases not matched to a gene: 6. The CDR3 totals 15 residues. The CDR3 DNA sequence: TGTGCCAGCAGTTTGGAGACAGGGGGCACCGAGACCCAGTACTTC. Protein product: CASSLETGGTETQYF.

This clonotype has just a few counts. J is TRBJ2-7 and V is TRBV7-3; D could derive from TRBD1 or TRBD2 (5 bases each). Germline values: CDR1 SGHTA, CDR2 FQGTGA. The V and J ends lost 2 bases and 4 bases respectively, with 21 bases between them. The CDR3 extends over 17 amino acids. Written as DNA, the CDR3 is TGTGCCAGCAGCTTAGGTCCAGTCTCTCGAGGGGCTTACGAGCAGTACTTC. It yields the protein CASSLGPVSRGAYEQYF.

This clonotype was found a few times. The chain combines TRBV9 with TRBJ2-2; a possible D gene is TRBD1 (6 bases). The CDR3 totals 15 residues. V lost 2 bases to trimming and J lost 5 bases, with 13 bases between them. The germline gives CDR1 SGDLS, CDR2 YYNGEE. The CDR3 region has the DNA TGTGCCAGCAGCGTCTGGACAGAATTAACCGGGGAGCTGTTTTTT. Translated, it gives CASSVWTELTGELFF.

This clonotype has at least ten counts. The chain couples TRBV27 to TRBJ1-2, with a weak D call TRBD1 (6 bases). Per the germline V gene, CDR1 is MNHEY and CDR2 is SMNVEV (reference sequence). The length of the CDR3 is 14 residues. V lost 3 bases and J 4 bases, leaving 12 bases between the germline ends. CDR3 in amino acids: CASSFRGAFYGYTF. DNA for the CDR3: TGTGCCAGCAGTTTTCGGGGGGCCTTCTATGGCTACACCTTC.

This clonotype was found many times. The chain couples TRBV28 to TRBJ2-4; no definite D call. CDR3 length equals 15 residues. V was trimmed by 2 bases and J by 2 bases, leaving 10 bases between them. Per germline, CDR1 MDHEN and CDR2 SYDVKM. This CDR3 is CASSLGRGTKNIQYF. In DNA, the CDR3 is TGTGCCAGCAGTTTAGGCCGTGGGACCAAAAACATTCAGTACTTC. The complete variable domain, with remaining parts taken from reference TRBV28 and TRBJ2-4, reads DVKVTQSSRYLVKRTGEKVFLECVQDMDHENMFWYRQDPGLGLRLIYFSYDVKMKEKGDIPEGYSVSREKKERFSLILESASTNQTSMYLCASSLGRGTKNIQYFGAGTRLSVL.

This clonotype was seen more than once but under ten times. The chain recombines TRBV20-1 with TRBJ1-4; 7 bases fit TRBD1. J lost 2 bases, V lost 6 bases, and 3 bases had no gene match. The CDR3 totals 13 residues. In germline, CDR1 is DFQATT, CDR2 SNEGSKA (reference sequence). The CDR3 sequence is CSAAGQTNEKLFF. CDR3 in DNA: TGCAGTGCCGCGGGACAGACTAATGAAAAACTGTTTTTT.

This clonotype was recorded many times. The chain couples TRBV6-1 to TRBJ2-5, with TRBD1 identical over 7 bases. With 6 bases clipped from V and 7 bases from J, the junction kept 8 bases outside the gene matches. The CDR3 runs 13 residues. Germline CDR1 reads MNHNS; CDR2 reads SASEGT. CDR3 amino acids: CASRGTELLTQYF. The DNA for the CDR3 is TGTGCCAGCAGGGGGACAGAATTGCTGACCCAGTACTTC.

This clonotype was seen repeatedly, ten times or more. The chain joins TRBV6-2 or TRBV6-3 to TRBJ1-2, with 7 positions matching TRBD1. CDR1 and CDR2 (germline): MNHEY, SVGEGT. The CDR3 consists of 13 residues. CDR3 coding DNA: TGTGCTATTACGACAGGGTCCGGCTATGGCTACACCTTC. Translation: CAITTGSGYGYTF.

The table lists this clonotype with many counts. V gene TRBV28 combines with J gene TRBJ2-2; D is unclear. V was clipped by 5 bases and J by 6 bases, with 10 bases between them. Germline-derived CDR1 and CDR2 are MDHEN and SYDVKM. The length of the CDR3 is 13 residues. CDR3 loop: CASSPDVSGELFF. CDR3 coding DNA: TGTGCCAGCAGTCCCGATGTCTCCGGGGAGCTGTTTTTT.

This clonotype occurred a few times. This chain joins TRBV20-1 and TRBJ1-6; 7 bases agree with TRBD1. V shed 1 base, J shed 4 bases, and the junction held 4 bases outside the gene matches. CDR3 length equals 15 residues. CDR1 and CDR2 from the germline V gene are DFQATT and SNEGSKA (reference sequence). In DNA form, the CDR3 reads TGCAGTGCTAGAGGACAGGGAGGGTATAATTCACCCCTCCACTTT. This sequence encodes CSARGQGGYNSPLHF.

This clonotype was observed at least ten times. This sequence joins TRBV5-1 and TRBJ2-7; D may be TRBD1 (6 bases). The CDR3 runs 13 residues. Germline V CDR1 and CDR2: SGHRS, YFSETQ. The V end lost 6 bases, the J end lost 1 base, and 11 bases lay between the germline ends. The CDR3 reads CASKRQASYEQYF. CDR3 coding DNA: TGCGCCAGCAAGAGACAGGCGTCCTACGAGCAGTACTTC.

The chain joins TRBV7-2 to TRBJ2-1; D is tentatively TRBD1 or TRBD2 (7 bases each). From germline, CDR1 is SGHTA and CDR2 FQGNSA. Trimming cost V 5 bases and J 1 base, with 15 bases left between them. This CDR3 is built from 16 residues. The CDR3 loop is CASSQVRGGSYNEQFF. As DNA, the CDR3 is TGTGCCAGCAGCCAGGTCAGGGGGGGGTCCTACAATGAGCAGTTCTTC.

This clonotype was detected many times. The chain couples TRBV13 to TRBJ2-2; possibly TRBD1 for D (5 bases). CDR3 length: 17 residues. CDR1 and CDR2 (germline): PRHDT, FYEKMQ (reference sequence). V was trimmed by 4 bases and J by 2 bases, leaving 17 bases between them. This CDR3 is CASSSTILGVNTGELFF. The CDR3 DNA reads TGTGCCAGCAGCTCGACCATCCTAGGGGTTAACACCGGGGAGCTGTTTTTT.

This chain uses TRBV25-1 with TRBJ1-4; 7 bases fit TRBD1. CDR3 length: 13 residues. With 5 bases clipped from V and 8 bases from J, the junction kept 5 bases outside the gene matches. Germline V gene lookup returns CDR1 MGHDK and CDR2 SYGVNS. The CDR3 nucleotides read TGTGCCAGCAGTCACAGGGGCGGGGAAAAACTGTTTTTT. This gives the protein CASSHRGGEKLFF. Together with reference TRBV25-1 and TRBJ1-4, the CDR3 gives the full variable domain: EADIYQTPRYLVIGTGKKITLECSQTMGHDKMYWYQQDPGMELHLIHYSYGVNSTEKGDLSSESTVSRIRTEHFPLTLESARPSHTSQYLCASSHRGGEKLFFGSGTQLSVL.

This clonotype was recorded many times. This rearrangement joins TRBV6-1 to TRBJ1-1; TRBD1 agrees at 8 bases. V was clipped by 7 bases and J by 0 bases; unmatched bases: 10. Germline lookup yields CDR1 MNHNS and CDR2 SASEGT. The CDR3 covers 16 residues. The CDR3 coding sequence is TGTGCCAGCACTAAAACCGGGACAGGTGTGAACACTGAAGCTTTCTTT. Its protein product is CASTKTGTGVNTEAFF.

J is TRBJ2-1 and V is TRBV27; 9 bases fit TRBD2. This CDR3 contains 16 residues. Germline values: CDR1 MNHEY, CDR2 SMNVEV (reference sequence). After removal of 4 bases from V and 7 bases from J, the junction contained 11 bases not matched to a gene. CDR3 sequence (DNA): TGTGCCAGCAGTTCCGCATTCGGGACTAGCCTTAATGAGCAGTTCTTC. Its protein product is CASSSAFGTSLNEQFF.

This chain uses TRBV28 with TRBJ2-1; 8 nucleotides match TRBD2. V trimming: 4 bases; J trimming: 13 bases; junction bases outside the gene matches: 6. Looked up from germline, CDR1 is MDHEN and CDR2 is SYDVKM. The CDR3 has 12 amino acids. The CDR3 sequence: CASSYQGTSQFF. The CDR3 bases are TGTGCCAGCAGTTATCAGGGGACTAGTCAGTTCTTC.

This chain joins TRBV9 and TRBJ2-5; 9 nucleotides agree with TRBD1. V lost 4 bases, J lost 2 bases, and 6 bases stayed unmatched. This CDR3 comprises 15 residues. CDR1 is SGDLS and CDR2 is YYNGEE in the germline V gene. CDR3 residues: CASSIGQGRQETQYF. CDR3 nucleotide sequence: TGTGCCAGCAGCATTGGACAGGGGCGACAAGAGACCCAGTACTTC.

This clonotype was counted a few times. The chain recombines TRBV4-1 with TRBJ1-2, with D maybe TRBD1 (5 bases). Trimming cost V 4 bases and J 3 bases, with 24 bases left between them. CDR1 is MGHRA and CDR2 is YSYEKL in the germline V gene. The CDR3 is 18 amino acids. CDR3 amino acids: CASSPEGDRSTLDYGYTF. The CDR3 DNA reads as TGCGCCAGCAGCCCAGAGGGAGACAGAAGTACCCTGGACTATGGCTACACCTTC.

This clonotype was observed at least ten times. The chain uses TRBV9 and TRBJ1-1; D not certain. CDR1 is SGDLS, CDR2 YYNGEE, per germline. The CDR3 sequence is 13 residues long. V shed 4 bases and J shed 1 base, with 8 bases lying between them. This CDR3 reads CASSPYKNTEAFF. The CDR3 region has the DNA TGTGCCAGCAGCCCGTACAAGAACACTGAAGCTTTCTTT. Full variable domain (missing parts from reference TRBV9 and TRBJ1-1): DSGVTQTPKHLITATGQRVTLRCSPRSGDLSVYWYQQSLDQGLQFLIQYYNGEERAKGNILERFSAQQFPDLHSELNLSSLELGDSALYFCASSPYKNTEAFFGQGTRLTVV.